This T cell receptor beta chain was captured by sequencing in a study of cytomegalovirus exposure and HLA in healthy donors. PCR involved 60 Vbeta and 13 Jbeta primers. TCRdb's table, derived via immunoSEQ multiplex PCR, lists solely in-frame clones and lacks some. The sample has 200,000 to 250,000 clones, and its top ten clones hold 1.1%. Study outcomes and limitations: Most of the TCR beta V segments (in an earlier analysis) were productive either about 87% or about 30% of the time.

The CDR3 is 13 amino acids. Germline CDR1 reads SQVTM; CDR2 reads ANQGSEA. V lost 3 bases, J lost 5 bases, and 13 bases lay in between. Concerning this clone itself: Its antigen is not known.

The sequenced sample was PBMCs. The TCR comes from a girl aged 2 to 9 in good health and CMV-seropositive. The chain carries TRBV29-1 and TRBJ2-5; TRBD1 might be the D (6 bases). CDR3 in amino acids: CSVDRRGGETQYF. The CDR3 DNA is TGCAGCGTTGATCGCAGGGGTGGGGAGACCCAGTACTTC.